This is a list of T cell receptor beta chains from one sample in a study of early T cells in non-severe SARS-CoV-2 infection. TCRdb reanalysed the 5' RACE reads using MiXCR and keeps one entry per CDR3 protein. The table has approximately 70,000 distinct CDR3 sequences, over 10% seen once. The material sequenced was whole blood, taken at baseline. Every receptor here comes from an adult who was a healthcare worker with PCR-confirmed SARS-CoV-2 infection or an uninfected control (not recorded which). The CDR3 runs from the conserved cysteine through the conserved F or W. Each record gives: J gene, D gene, V gene, CDR3 protein. The D gene is left open where the match is weak.

>TRBJ2-3|.|TRBV5-1
CASSPGLLDTQYF
>TRBJ1-1|.|TRBV7-2
CASSLVVGQAFF
>TRBJ2-3|.|TRBV7-3
CASSLRGDSTDTQYF
>TRBJ2-1|TRBD2|TRBV4-3
CASSQRLAGAIRYNEQFF
>TRBJ2-3|.|TRBV2
CASSERAGDTQYF
>TRBJ2-7|.|TRBV5-4
CASSSLGVAGTTGSYEQYF
>TRBJ2-3|.|TRBV12-3/TRBV12-4
CASSQRQPSDTQYF
>TRBJ2-1|TRBD1|TRBV11-2
CASSPRPGQGPKNEQFF
>TRBJ2-7|.|TRBV12-5
CASGPQYEQYF
>TRBJ2-7|TRBD1|TRBV10-3
CAISQGQGLSYEQYF
>TRBJ2-5|.|TRBV9
CASSVEVGQTQYF
>TRBJ2-7|TRBD2|TRBV20-1
CSASPTSGDFYEQYF
>TRBJ2-7|.|TRBV7-2
CASTSQGYEQYF
>TRBJ2-7|.|TRBV6-1
CASSESHLRGYEQYF
>TRBJ1-2|.|TRBV6-5
CASSYSNTGYGYTF
>TRBJ2-7|.|TRBV15
CATSRDPSSSYEQYF
>TRBJ2-3|.|TRBV12-3/TRBV12-4
CASSFRTDTQYF
>TRBJ2-1|TRBD2|TRBV18
CASSPGLALNNEQFF
>TRBJ1-3|TRBD1|TRBV7-6
CASSPRGGGTGNTIYF
>TRBJ2-1|TRBD2|TRBV4-3
CASSQRSGGGRASGEQFF
>TRBJ2-1|.|TRBV7-6
CASRPRGKHEQFF
>TRBJ1-4|.|TRBV2
CASRKQTGKTNEKLFF
>TRBJ2-3|.|TRBV7-6
CASSLGSVADTQYF
>TRBJ2-7|.|TRBV6-6
CASSSPYEQYF
>TRBJ2-3|TRBD2|TRBV19
CASSINPAGVTDTQYF
>TRBJ2-5|TRBD1|TRBV11-2
CASRTGEETQYF
>TRBJ2-3|TRBD2|TRBV6-4
CASSDATSGGADTQYF
>TRBJ2-3|TRBD2|TRBV7-9
CASSHTGTSGTQRTDTQYF
>TRBJ2-1|.|TRBV10-1
CASSELGREAEQFF
>TRBJ2-5|.|TRBV3-1
CASSREGGPETQYF
>TRBJ2-5|.|TRBV12-3/TRBV12-4
CASSFIQVQETQYF
>TRBJ2-2|TRBD1|TRBV4-1
CASSLTGTGSTGELFF
>TRBJ2-3|.|TRBV5-4
CASSLFRGGGTDTQYF
>TRBJ2-1|.|TRBV5-1
CASSATWRENEQFF
>TRBJ2-2|TRBD2|TRBV9
CASSVERETNTGELFF
>TRBJ2-5|.|TRBV3-1
CASSQFLETQYF
>TRBJ2-2|.|TRBV19
CASSRDRLPAGELFF
>TRBJ1-1|.|TRBV3-1
CASSQTTGTEAFF
>TRBJ2-1|TRBD2|TRBV6-2/TRBV6-3
CASSKTSGRAGEQFF
>TRBJ2-4|.|TRBV29-1
CSAGHLAKNIQYF